One T cell receptor (beta chain) is described in this entry. Its antigen remains unknown. The data stem from a study of PD-1 blockade in classical Hodgkin lymphoma. General study points: The study found complete responders had baseline diversity similar to newly diagnosed patients. The repertoire differences lack a defined cause, possibly disease activity or prior therapy. A reduction in baseline TCR diversity was reportedly seen in newly diagnosed patients relative to healthy donors.

Profiled with immunoSEQ multiplex PCR; TCRdb holds only in-frame clones, not every one. Of approximately 89,000 clones in the sample, approximately 86% were seen once. Time point defined: cycle 4 day 1 (C4D1), after 5 to 7 weeks of nivolumab. Relapse after autologous stem cell transplantation occurred in every patient, and brentuximab vedotin exposure varied. V gave up 5 bases and J gave up 1 base, with 15 bases separating them. The CDR3 has 15 amino acids. The V gene's germline CDR1 is SGHRS and CDR2 YFSETQ. J is TRBJ1-1 and V is TRBV5-1; no clear D gene. Sample: peripheral blood mononuclear cells (PBMCs), taken before the fourth cycle of nivolumab. The receptor was derived from a human donor with classical Hodgkin lymphoma. This CDR3 is CASSERSVRNTEAFF. For the CDR3, the DNA is TGCGCCAGCAGTGAGAGGTCGGTGCGGAACACTGAAGCTTTCTTT.